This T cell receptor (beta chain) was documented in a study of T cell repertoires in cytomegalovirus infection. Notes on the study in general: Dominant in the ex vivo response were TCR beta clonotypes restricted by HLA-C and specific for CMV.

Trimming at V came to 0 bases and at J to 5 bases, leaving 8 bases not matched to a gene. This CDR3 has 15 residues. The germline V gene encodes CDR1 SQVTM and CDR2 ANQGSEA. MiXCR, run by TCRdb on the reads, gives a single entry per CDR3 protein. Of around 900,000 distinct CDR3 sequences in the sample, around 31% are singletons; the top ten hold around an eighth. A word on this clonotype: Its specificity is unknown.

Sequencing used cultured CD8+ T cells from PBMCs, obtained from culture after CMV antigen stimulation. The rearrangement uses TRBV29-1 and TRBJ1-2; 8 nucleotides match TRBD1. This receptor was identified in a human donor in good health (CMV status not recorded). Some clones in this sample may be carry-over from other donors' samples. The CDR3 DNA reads TGCAGCGTTGAAGAAGCTCCAGGGGGCGCATATGGCTACACCTTC. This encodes CSVEEAPGGAYGYTF.